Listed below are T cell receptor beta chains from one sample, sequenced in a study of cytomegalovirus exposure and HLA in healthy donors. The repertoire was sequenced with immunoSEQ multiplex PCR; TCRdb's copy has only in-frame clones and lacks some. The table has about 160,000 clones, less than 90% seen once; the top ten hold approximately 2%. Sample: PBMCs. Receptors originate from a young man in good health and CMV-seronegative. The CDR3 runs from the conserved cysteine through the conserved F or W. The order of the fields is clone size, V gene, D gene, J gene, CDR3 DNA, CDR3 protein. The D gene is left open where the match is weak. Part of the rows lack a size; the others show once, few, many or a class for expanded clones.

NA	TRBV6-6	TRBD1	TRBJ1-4	TGTGCCAGCAGTCCCCGGGACAGCCGTAATGAAAAACTGTTTTTT	CASSPRDSRNEKLFF
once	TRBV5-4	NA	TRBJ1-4	TGTGCCAGCAGCTTGGACCTACGAAAGGAAAAACTGTTTTTT	CASSLDLRKEKLFF
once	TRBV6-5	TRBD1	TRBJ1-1	TGTGCCAGCAGTTCCGCGGCACAGGGGGCGCGGGTGGCTTTCTTT	CASSSAAQGARVAFF
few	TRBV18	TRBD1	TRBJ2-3	TGTGCCAGCTCATTAAAGGCCAGGGGGTCAGATACGCAGTATTTT	CASSLKARGSDTQYF
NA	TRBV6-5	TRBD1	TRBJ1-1	TGTGCCAGCAGTTACGAGGGGACAGGCGTGAACACTGAAGCTTTCTTT	CASSYEGTGVNTEAFF
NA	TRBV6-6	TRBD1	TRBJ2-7	TGTGCCAGCAGTTACAGGGACAGGGGGTACTACGAGCAGTACTTC	CASSYRDRGYYEQYF
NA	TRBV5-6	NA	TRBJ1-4	TGTGCCAGCAGCTTGTCGGTAGTGGAGACAACTAATGAAAAACTGTTTTTT	CASSLSVVETTNEKLFF
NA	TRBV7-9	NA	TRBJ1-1	TGTGCCAGCAGCTTTAGCGGCCAGAACACTGAAGCTTTCTTT	CASSFSGQNTEAFF
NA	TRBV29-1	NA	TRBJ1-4	TGCAGCGTTGACCAGGGCGAGGTGGTGTTTTTT	CSVDQGEVVFF
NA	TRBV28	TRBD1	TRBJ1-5	TGTGCCAGCAGTTCGGACAGGGGGCGACAGCCCCAGCATTTT	CASSSDRGRQPQHF
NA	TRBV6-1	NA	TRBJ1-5	TGTGCCAGCAGTTCCGCAGAAAACAATCAGCCCCAGCATTTT	CASSSAENNQPQHF
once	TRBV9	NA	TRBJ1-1	TGTGCCAGCTCCACGCAGGTAGACACTGAAGCTTTCTTT	CASSTQVDTEAFF
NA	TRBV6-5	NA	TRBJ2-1	TGTGCCAGCAGTTACTACGCGGGAAAGGAGGGTGAGCAGTTCTTC	CASSYYAGKEGEQFF
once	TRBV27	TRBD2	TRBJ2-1	TGTGCCAGCAGTGGGACTAGCGGGCACAATGAGCAGTTCTTC	CASSGTSGHNEQFF
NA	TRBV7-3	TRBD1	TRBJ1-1	TGTGCCAGCAGCTTAAGTCCAGGGGGCTTGACTGAAGCTTTCTTT	CASSLSPGGLTEAFF